This TCR beta chain was found in a study of beta chain features in type 1 diabetes. Study-level findings and limits: Among patients with Type 1 diabetes, TCRB CDR3s were moderately but significantly shorter in every one of the four CD4+ subsets. An over-representation of cells with high TCR expression could result from cDNA sequencing.

As every portion of the isolated RNA was reverse transcribed, the sequencing read expressed TCRB transcripts. For naive, central memory and regulatory T cell samples, reads averaged around 3.6 million. Produced via immunoSEQ multiplex PCR; TCRdb's table is partial and in-frame only. The data contain 310,000 or so clones, approximately 9.7% of them singletons. This clone was observed a handful of times. What it binds is unknown. Germline V gene lookup returns CDR1 LNHDA and CDR2 SQIVND (reference sequence). Deletions cut 3 bases from V and 4 bases from J, with 12 bases between. The CDR3 covers 14 residues. CD4+ naive, central memory, regulatory and stem cell-like memory cells were sorted via CD45RO/CCR7/CD25/CD127/CD95/CD27. Purity exceeded 98% in all sorted populations.

This sequence was found in a man aged 25 to 45 with type 1 diabetes. Sequenced material: central memory CD4+ T cells from blood. The chain carries TRBV19 and TRBJ1-1, with D perhaps TRBD1 (6 bases). Here the CDR3 DNA reads TGTGCCAGTAGTATCCACAGGGCGGTCACTGAAGCTTTCTTT. Amino acid sequence: CASSIHRAVTEAFF.